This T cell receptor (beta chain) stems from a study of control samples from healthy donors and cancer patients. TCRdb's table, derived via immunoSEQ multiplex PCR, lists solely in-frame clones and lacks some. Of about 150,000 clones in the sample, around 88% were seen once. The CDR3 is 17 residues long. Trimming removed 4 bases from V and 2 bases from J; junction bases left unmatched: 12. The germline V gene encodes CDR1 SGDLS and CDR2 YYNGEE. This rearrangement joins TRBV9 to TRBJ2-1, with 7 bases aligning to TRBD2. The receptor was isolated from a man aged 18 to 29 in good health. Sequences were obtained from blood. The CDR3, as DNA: TGTGCCAGCAGCCCTTCCACTAGCGCTATAACCTACAATGAGCAGTTCTTC. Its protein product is CASSPSTSAITYNEQFF.